This entry features one T cell receptor beta chain sequence. Which antigen it targets is not known. One base away lies a much larger clone, so this may be a sequencing read error. The sample belongs to a study of blood T cells in healthy people across ages (dated by TCRdb to the mid-2010s). Turning to the overall study: In model experiments, template switching captured roughly one uniquely barcoded TCR beta cDNA molecule for every two T cells. The study measured age-related changes in TCR beta repertoire diversity using deep sequencing normalized with unique cDNA molecular identifiers. Four age groups were formed from the donors: young (average roughly 15 years), middle-aged (approximately 40), aged (about 62) and long-lived (about 80). To avoid experimental bias, donors of different ages were spread randomly across the sequencing lanes. Two additional independent replicas of 1 million unique cDNA reads from the same blood draw were analyzed for two donors (one aged 18 to 30 and one aged 80 or older).

V and J are trimmed by 1 base and 3 bases, and the gene matches miss 6 bases of the junction. CDR1 DFQATT and CDR2 SNEGSKA were looked up in the germline V gene (reference sequence). There are 14 amino acids in the CDR3, from cysteine to phenylalanine inclusive. Only the CDR3 region is kept as DNA, spanning 42 bases read in frame from base 1. Donors were 30 to 45 systemically healthy Caucasian individuals from Russia aged roughly 6 to 95 years. Approximately 9 milliliters of peripheral blood were collected from each donor into EDTA-treated Vacutainer tubes. Ficoll-Paque density-gradient centrifugation was used to isolate PBMCs, with at least 6 million per sample. Trizol reagent was used to extract total RNA from PBMCs, with at least 6 micrograms per sample. For every donor, an aliquot of PBMCs went through flow cytometry to measure the percentages of naive CD45RAhigh/CD27high T cells. Library method: 5' RACE. Sequencing instrument: Illumina HiSeq 2500. A second PCR of roughly 7 to 11 cycles was performed with a sample-barcoded 5' primer and a J-beta primer mix. A unique molecular identifier was introduced onto each TCR beta cDNA molecule by a template-switch 5' adaptor carrying 12 random nucleotides. Each sample yielded at least 3 million CDR3-containing paired-end reads. All of the RNA was converted into first-strand cDNA using the Mint cDNA synthesis kit, with a TRBC-specific oligonucleotide serving as the primer. Following uracil-DNA glycosylase treatment, a first 18-cycle PCR with universal primers M1SS and BC2_uni_R was performed on all cDNA. The paper's processing steps were these. Normalization of each sample was performed by random selection of 1 million high-quality reads, each carrying a distinct molecular identifier. Reads sharing molecular identifiers were discarded rather than binned into consensus sequences. CDR3 identification, clonotype clustering and error correction used MiTCR with a Q25 quality threshold and the strictest error-elimination algorithm. A nonparametric unseen species model with Euler transformation was used to estimate a lower bound on total TCR beta diversity. The public sequencing data were trimmed at Q25 with fastp and processed into clonotypes with MiXCR by TCRdb, which kept only in-frame beta chains. Identical CDR3 proteins give one entry, which carries the most common genes and DNA. In this record, the V and J calls reflect TCRdb's handling and not the investigators' own analysis. This sample comprises roughly 700,000 distinct CDR3 sequences, roughly 50% of them detected only once. Around a third of the sample is held by the ten biggest clonotypes.

On the study overall, not on this receptor specifically: Estimates of total diversity based on one million sequenced T cells were regarded as lower bounds and as underestimates. There was a strong correlation between observed TCR beta diversity and the percentage of naive T cells measured by flow cytometry. Bulk unsorted PBMC profiling prevented conclusive comparison of naive and antigen-experienced compartments. Compared with the aged group, the long-lived group had more naive CD4+ T cells, fewer expanded clones and increased TCR diversity, suggesting age selection. Donor CMV infection status was unknown, potentially confounding age-related changes in expanded clonotypes. Observed TCR beta diversity per million T cells fell roughly linearly with age, and a significant reduction was already apparent by age about 36.

The sequence is built from TRBV20-1 and TRBJ2-7, and TRBD2 aligns with 7 junction nucleotides. This receptor was identified in a woman between 55 and 75 years old in good health. The source material was blood. The sequence in DNA is TGCAGTGCTAGAGGGCAAGCGGGACTCTACGAGCAGTACTTC. It translates to CSARGQAGLYEQYF.